The 26 T cell receptor beta chains listed next were all sequenced from one sample in a study of T-cell reconstitution after alpha-beta-depleted transplantation in children. The TCRbeta library incorporated unique molecular identifiers. TCRdb reanalysed the PCR reads using MiXCR and keeps one entry per CDR3 protein. The data show about 250,000 distinct CDR3 sequences, roughly a quarter seen once. The material sequenced was PBMCs, mostly from graft donor cells, taken 360 days after TCRalphabeta/CD19-depleted stem cell transplant. The receptor set was obtained from a female patient between 2 and 10 years old who had a stem cell transplant for congenital amegakaryocytic thrombocytopenia, so the T cells may come from the graft donor.

This clonotype was detected a few times. The rearrangement uses TRBV20-1 and TRBJ2-1; TRBD2 aligns across 7 bases. Germline CDR1 reads DFQATT; CDR2 reads SNEGSKA (reference sequence). J lost 2 bases, V lost 3 bases, and 4 bases had no gene match. The CDR3 consists of 14 residues. CDR3 sequence (DNA): TGCAGTGCTAGGCAAGCGGGGACCTACAATGAGCAGTTCTTC. Amino acids: CSARQAGTYNEQFF.

There are a few counts of this clonotype. V and J are TRBV12-3 or TRBV12-4 and TRBJ2-7, with D possibly matching TRBD1 (5 bases). The CDR3 has 14 amino acids. Trimming removed 2 bases from V and 0 bases from J, with 8 bases in between. Written as DNA, the CDR3 is TGTGCCAGCAGTTTATGGGGCACCTCCTACGAGCAGTACTTC. Protein product: CASSLWGTSYEQYF.

The sample holds a few counts of this clonotype. The rearrangement joins TRBV4-1 to TRBJ2-1; no clear D. This CDR3 region has 14 residues. Trimming stripped 4 bases from V and 5 bases from J, with 12 bases between. Germline CDR1 is MGHRA and CDR2 is YSYEKL. As DNA, the CDR3 is TGCGCCAGCAGCCGGGTTACACTCCACAATGAGCAGTTCTTC. It yields the protein CASSRVTLHNEQFF.

In its sample, this clonotype was seen a few times. The genes are TRBV7-9 and TRBJ2-5; D unclear. The V gene's germline CDR1 is SEHNR and CDR2 FQNEAQ (reference sequence). Trimming stripped 5 bases from V and 5 bases from J, with 15 bases between. The CDR3 runs 14 residues. The CDR3 reads CASSRSFRAETQYF. The DNA of the CDR3 is TGTGCCAGCAGCCGGAGTTTTCGGGCCGAGACCCAGTACTTC.

In its sample, this clonotype was seen a few times. The gene calls are TRBV9 and TRBJ2-5; no clear D gene. V lost 5 bases and J 5 bases, leaving 13 bases between the germline ends. Germline V gene data show CDR1 as SGDLS and CDR2 as YYNGEE. The CDR3 covers 13 residues. CDR3: CASSAPGMETQYF. CDR3 nucleotide sequence: TGTGCCAGCAGTGCCCCTGGTATGGAGACCCAGTACTTC.

The chain joins TRBV5-1 to TRBJ2-7, with D possibly called TRBD1 or TRBD2 (5 bases each). The CDR3 has 15 amino acids. Germline V gene lookup returns CDR1 SGHRS and CDR2 YFSETQ. V was trimmed by 0 bases and J by 2 bases, leaving 12 bases between them. The CDR3 DNA follows: TGCGCCAGCAGCTTGGAGGGACGGTCGGCCTACGAGCAGTACTTC. Its protein product is CASSLEGRSAYEQYF.

The chain recombines TRBV5-6 with TRBJ2-2, with 11 nucleotides matching TRBD2. V lost 4 bases to trimming and J lost 3 bases; unmatched junction nucleotides: 8. The CDR3 sequence is 17 residues long. Germline assignment: CDR1 SGHDT and CDR2 YYEEEE. Written as DNA, the CDR3 is TGTGCCAGCAGCGTGAGGGGACTAGCGGATCACACCGGGGAGCTGTTTTTT. Protein: CASSVRGLADHTGELFF.

In regard to this clonotype: A read error may be the cause here, since a much bigger clone is one base away. This chain connects TRBV7-9 to TRBJ2-7; D call uncertain. This CDR3 spans 13 amino acids. V lost 6 bases to trimming and J lost 0 bases, with 9 bases between them. The V gene's germline CDR1 is SEHNR and CDR2 FQNEAQ (reference sequence). CDR3 bases: TGTGCCAGCAGGGACCTGAGCTCCTACGAGCAGTACTTC. It translates to CASRDLSSYEQYF.

J is TRBJ2-1 and V is TRBV10-3, with D perhaps given as TRBD1 or TRBD2 (5 bases each). With 0 bases removed from V and 0 bases from J, the gap between germline ends came to 9 bases. This CDR3 is built from 16 residues. Germline V gene sequence: CDR1 ENHRY, CDR2 SYGVKD. CDR3 DNA sequence: TGTGCCATCAGTGAGTCTTGGGGGAGCTCCTACAATGAGCAGTTCTTC. Translation: CAISESWGSSYNEQFF.

The rearrangement joins TRBV5-1 to TRBJ2-2, with D tentatively TRBD2 (5 bases). This CDR3 comprises 16 residues. V dropped 3 bases and J dropped 5 bases, with 17 bases sitting between them. The germline gives CDR1 SGHRS, CDR2 YFSETQ. The CDR3 is CASSSALNSATGELFF. The CDR3 DNA reads TGCGCCAGCAGCTCCGCCCTAAATAGCGCGACCGGGGAGCTGTTTTTT.

The chain has TRBV28 and TRBJ2-1; 15 bases are shared with TRBD2. CDR3 length: 17 amino acids. With 6 bases clipped from V and 11 bases from J, the junction kept 14 bases outside the gene matches. Germline-derived CDR1 and CDR2 are MDHEN and SYDVKM. CDR3 region: CASSGLAGGLIYLQQFF. CDR3 in DNA: TGTGCCAGCAGCGGACTAGCGGGAGGGCTGATCTACCTACAGCAGTTCTTC.

This clonotype has just a few counts. The chain couples TRBV29-1 to TRBJ1-4, with D perhaps matching TRBD1 (5 bases). The CDR3 totals 11 residues. Germline CDR1 reads SQVTM; CDR2 reads ANQGSEA. V lost 6 bases to trimming and J lost 8 bases, with 10 bases between them. CDR3 bases: TGCAGCGTGGGGACGGCGGAAAAACTGTTTTTT. The encoded protein is CSVGTAEKLFF. The full variable domain, rest sourced from reference TRBV29-1 and TRBJ1-4, is SAVISQKPSRDICQRGTSLTIQCQVDSQVTMMFWYRQQPGQSLTLIATANQGSEATYESGFVIDKFPISRPNLTFSTLTVSNMSPEDSSIYLCSVGTAEKLFFGSGTQLSVL.

This clonotype was detected a few times. This rearrangement joins TRBV20-1 to TRBJ2-7, with D possibly matching TRBD1 (6 bases). Trimming shortened V by 1 base and J by 3 bases, and 16 bases separated the two germline ends. CDR3 length: 15 residues. CDR1 is DFQATT and CDR2 is SNEGSKA in the germline V gene (reference sequence). DNA of the CDR3: TGCAGTGCTAGAGGCCTGGACAGCTCCTACTACGAGCAGTACTTC. This translates into CSARGLDSSYYEQYF.

This clonotype came up a few times. The chain has TRBV6-7 and TRBJ1-1; 7 bases map to TRBD1. TRBV6-7 is treated as an ORF (open reading frame) with a function not yet certain. This CDR3 region has 15 residues. J was trimmed by 6 bases and V by 6 bases; bases with no gene match: 13. The CDR3 DNA reads TGTGCCAGCAGCCGTGGACAGGTGGGGTACCCTGAAGCTTTCTTT. This gives the protein CASSRGQVGYPEAFF.

This clonotype was observed a few times. The rearrangement links TRBV4-2 to TRBJ2-3; D may match TRBD1 or TRBD2 (6 bases each). Germline CDR1 LGHNA, CDR2 YNFKEQ. CDR3 length: 16 residues. The germline V and J ends were trimmed by 5 bases and 0 bases, with 15 bases remaining between them. In DNA form, the CDR3 reads TGTGCCAGCAGCATATCAGTAGGGGGGAGCACAGATACGCAGTATTTT. Translating gives CASSISVGGSTDTQYF.

In its sample, this clonotype was seen a few times. The genes are TRBV20-1 and TRBJ2-6; D uncertain. Trimming took 7 bases from V and 0 from J, leaving 4 bases between them. The CDR3 loop spans 12 amino acids. Per germline, CDR1 DFQATT and CDR2 SNEGSKA (reference sequence). CDR3 DNA: TGCAGTGGCGGCTCTGGGGCCAACGTCCTGACTTTC. Protein: CSGGSGANVLTF.

The rearrangement uses TRBV7-6 and TRBJ2-3, with D perhaps matching TRBD1 or TRBD2 (5 bases each). CDR3 size: 15 residues. Trimming removed 5 bases at V and 2 bases at J, with 14 bases between. Germline values: CDR1 SGHVS, CDR2 FNYEAQ. CDR3 loop: CASSPKGTITDTQYF. The CDR3 bases are TGTGCCAGCAGCCCTAAAGGGACCATCACAGATACGCAGTATTTT.

The chain employs TRBV24-1 and TRBJ1-2; TRBD1 aligns across 7 bases. CDR3 size: 15 residues. V lost 4 bases, J lost 3 bases, and 7 bases stayed unmatched. Germline V gene sequence: CDR1 KGHDR, CDR2 SFDVKD. As DNA, the CDR3 is TGTGCCACCAGTGACCATGACAGGGTAGACTATGGCTACACCTTC. Translated: CATSDHDRVDYGYTF.

This chain links TRBV5-8 with TRBJ2-3; 9 positions match TRBD2. Germline V gives CDR1 SGHTS, CDR2 YDEGEE. The CDR3 totals 16 residues. Trimming took 7 bases from V and 0 from J; bases not matched to a gene: 9. The CDR3 reads CASGISGRPSTDTQYF. Here the CDR3 DNA reads TGTGCCAGCGGAATAAGCGGGAGGCCTAGCACAGATACGCAGTATTTT.

J is TRBJ1-2 and V is TRBV18; 9 bases line up with TRBD1. Trimming cost V 0 bases and J 7 bases; bases outside gene matches: 6. This CDR3 is built from 15 residues. The germline V gene has CDR1 KGHSH and CDR2 LQKENI. This chain's CDR3 is CASSPPWTGASGYTF. The CDR3 DNA follows: TGTGCCAGCTCACCACCTTGGACAGGGGCGTCTGGCTACACCTTC. The whole variable domain, filled in from reference TRBV18 and TRBJ1-2, reads NAGVMQNPRHLVRRRGQEARLRCSPMKGHSHVYWYRQLPEEGLKFMVYLQKENIIDESGMPKERFSAEFPKEGPSILRIQQVVRGDSAAYFCASSPPWTGASGYTFGSGTRLTVV.

The table lists this clonotype with a few counts. The chain links TRBV20-1 to TRBJ2-2; D is tentatively TRBD1 or TRBD2 (6 bases each). The length of the CDR3 is 14 residues. In germline, CDR1 is DFQATT, CDR2 SNEGSKA (reference sequence). V was trimmed by 3 bases and J by 5 bases, leaving 13 bases between them. CDR3 in amino acids: CSASIGGSTGELFF. In nucleotides, the CDR3 is TGCAGTGCTAGCATAGGGGGGAGTACCGGGGAGCTGTTTTTT.

This clonotype was found a few times. The genes are TRBV10-3 and TRBJ1-1; tentative D call: TRBD1 (6 bases). Germline lookup yields CDR1 ENHRY and CDR2 SYGVKD. Trimming took off 6 bases at V and 7 bases at J, with 12 bases between the two ends. The CDR3 consists of 12 residues. CDR3 sequence reads: CAIRAGTNEAFF. CDR3 coding DNA: TGTGCCATCAGGGCCGGGACAAATGAAGCTTTCTTT.

This clonotype was detected once. The junction and the germline gene differ at one end; a read error may be behind it. The chain carries TRBV6-1 and TRBJ2-5; no clear D gene. Germline V gives CDR1 MNHNS, CDR2 SASEGT. This CDR3 has 16 residues. This chain's CDR3 is CASRHHYRGPQETQCF. CDR3 nucleotides: TGTGCCAGCAGGCACCACTACAGAGGACCCCAAGAGACCCAGTGCTTC.

This clonotype was counted a few times. This chain joins TRBV12-3 or TRBV12-4 and TRBJ1-6, with D perhaps TRBD1 (6 bases). This CDR3 is 16 amino acids long. Trimming shortened V by 6 bases and J by 10 bases, and 22 bases separated the two germline ends. The CDR3 bases are TGTGCCAGCAGGGGACCAACAGCGACCGGGGGCTCACCCCTCCACTTT. Protein product: CASRGPTATGGSPLHF.

This clonotype was found a few times. V gene TRBV7-3 combines with J gene TRBJ2-5; 11 bases map to TRBD2. CDR3 length equals 15 residues. Looked up from germline, CDR1 is SGHTA and CDR2 is FQGTGA. V lost 5 bases and J lost 1; bases outside the gene matches: 3. CDR3 DNA sequence: TGTGCCAGCAGCGTCGGGACTAGCGGCCAAGAGACCCAGTACTTC. This encodes CASSVGTSGQETQYF.

This chain links TRBV28 with TRBJ2-7; 7 nucleotides match TRBD2. J was trimmed by 6 bases and V by 4 bases; bases with no gene match: 9. The length of the CDR3 is 14 residues. Germline CDR1 reads MDHEN; CDR2 reads SYDVKM. The CDR3: CASSSGGRIREQYF. Written as DNA, the CDR3 is TGTGCCAGCAGTTCGGGAGGCCGAATTCGCGAGCAGTACTTC. Filled out from reference TRBV28 and TRBJ2-7, the complete variable domain reads DVKVTQSSRYLVKRTGEKVFLECVQDMDHENMFWYRQDPGLGLRLIYFSYDVKMKEKGDIPEGYSVSREKKERFSLILESASTNQTSMYLCASSSGGRIREQYFGPGTRLTVT.